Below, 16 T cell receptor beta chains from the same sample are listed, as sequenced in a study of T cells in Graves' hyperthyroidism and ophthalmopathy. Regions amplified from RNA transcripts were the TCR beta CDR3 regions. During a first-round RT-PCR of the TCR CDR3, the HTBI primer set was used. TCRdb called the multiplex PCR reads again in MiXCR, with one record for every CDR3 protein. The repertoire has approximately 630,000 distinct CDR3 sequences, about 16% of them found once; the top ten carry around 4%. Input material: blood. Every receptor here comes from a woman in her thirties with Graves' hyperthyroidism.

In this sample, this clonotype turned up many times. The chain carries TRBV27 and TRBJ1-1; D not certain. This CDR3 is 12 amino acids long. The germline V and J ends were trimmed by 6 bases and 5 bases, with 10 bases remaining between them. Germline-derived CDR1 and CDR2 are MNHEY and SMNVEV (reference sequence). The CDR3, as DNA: TGTGCCAGCAGCTTGACGGGAACTGAAGCTTTCTTT. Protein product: CASSLTGTEAFF.

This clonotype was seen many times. CDR3 loop: CASRTSGSTQYF. In nucleotides, the CDR3 is TGCGCCAGCAGGACAAGCGGGAGCACGCAGTATTTT. The chain couples TRBV10-2 to TRBJ2-3; TRBD2 matches 8 bases. The trim removed 6 bases at V and 9 bases at J, leaving 5 bases unmatched. Germline-derived CDR1 and CDR2 are WSHSY and SAAADI. The CDR3 sequence is 12 residues long.

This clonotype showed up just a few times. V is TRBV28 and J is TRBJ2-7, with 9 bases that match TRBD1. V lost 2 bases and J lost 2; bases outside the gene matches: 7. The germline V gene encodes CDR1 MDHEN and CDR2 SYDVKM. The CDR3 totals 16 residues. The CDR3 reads CASSLPGTGLTYEQYF. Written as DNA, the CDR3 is TGTGCCAGCAGTTTACCGGGGACAGGGTTAACCTACGAGCAGTACTTC.

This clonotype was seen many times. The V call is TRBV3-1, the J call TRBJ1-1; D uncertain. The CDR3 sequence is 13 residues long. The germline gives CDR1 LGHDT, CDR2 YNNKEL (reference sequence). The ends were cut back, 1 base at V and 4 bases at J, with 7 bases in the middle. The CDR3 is CASSQVQSTEAFF. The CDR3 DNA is TGTGCCAGCAGCCAAGTACAGAGCACTGAAGCTTTCTTT. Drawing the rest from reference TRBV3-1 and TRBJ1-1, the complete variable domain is DTAVSQTPKYLVTQMGNDKSIKCEQNLGHDTMYWYKQDSKKFLKIMFSYNNKELIINETVPNRFSPKSPDKAHLNLHINSLELGDSAVYFCASSQVQSTEAFFGQGTRLTVV.

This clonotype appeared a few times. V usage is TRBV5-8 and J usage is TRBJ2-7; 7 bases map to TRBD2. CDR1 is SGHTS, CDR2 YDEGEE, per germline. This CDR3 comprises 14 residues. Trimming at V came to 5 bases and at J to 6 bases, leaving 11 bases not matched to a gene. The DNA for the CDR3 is TGTGCCAGCAGGCGGGAGCGGCCCTTTCGCGAGCAGTACTTC. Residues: CASRRERPFREQYF.

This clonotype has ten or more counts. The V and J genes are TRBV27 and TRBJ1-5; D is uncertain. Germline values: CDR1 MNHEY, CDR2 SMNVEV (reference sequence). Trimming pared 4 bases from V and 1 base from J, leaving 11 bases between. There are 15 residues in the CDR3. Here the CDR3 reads CASSSQMGSNQPQHF. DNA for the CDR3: TGTGCCAGCAGTTCGCAGATGGGGAGCAATCAGCCCCAGCATTTT.

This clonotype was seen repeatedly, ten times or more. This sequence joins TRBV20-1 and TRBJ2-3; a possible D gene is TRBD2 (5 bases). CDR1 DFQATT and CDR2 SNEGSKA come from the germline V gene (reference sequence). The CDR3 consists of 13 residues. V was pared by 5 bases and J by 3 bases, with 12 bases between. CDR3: CSARPGGTDTQYF. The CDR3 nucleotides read TGCAGTGCTCGACCGGGCGGGACAGATACGCAGTATTTT.

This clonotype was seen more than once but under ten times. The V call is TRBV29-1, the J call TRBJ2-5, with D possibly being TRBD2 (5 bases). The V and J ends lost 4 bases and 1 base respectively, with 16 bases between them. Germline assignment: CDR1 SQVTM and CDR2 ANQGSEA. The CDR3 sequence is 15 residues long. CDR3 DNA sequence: TGCAGCGTTGGCCGACGCGGAGGCTCCCAAGAGACCCAGTACTTC. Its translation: CSVGRRGGSQETQYF.

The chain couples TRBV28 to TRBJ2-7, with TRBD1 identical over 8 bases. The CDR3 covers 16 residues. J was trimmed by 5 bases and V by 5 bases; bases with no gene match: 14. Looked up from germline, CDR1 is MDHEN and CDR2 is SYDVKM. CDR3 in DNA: TGTGCCAGCAGTACCCACTGGACAGGGAAGTTTAACGAGCAGTACTTC. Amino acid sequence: CASSTHWTGKFNEQYF.

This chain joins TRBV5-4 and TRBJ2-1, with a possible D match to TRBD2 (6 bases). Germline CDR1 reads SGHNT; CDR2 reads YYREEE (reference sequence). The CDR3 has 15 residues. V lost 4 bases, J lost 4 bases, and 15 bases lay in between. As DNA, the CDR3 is TGTGCCAGCAGCCCCCTTGGACTAAATTACAATGAGCAGTTCTTC. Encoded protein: CASSPLGLNYNEQFF.

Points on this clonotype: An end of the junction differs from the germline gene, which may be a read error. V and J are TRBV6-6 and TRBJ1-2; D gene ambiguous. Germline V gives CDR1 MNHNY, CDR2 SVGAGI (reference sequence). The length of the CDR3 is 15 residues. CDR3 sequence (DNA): TGTGCCAGCGGTTACTCGGGCTCTCGGGGCTATGGCTACACCTTC. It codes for CASGYSGSRGYGYTF.

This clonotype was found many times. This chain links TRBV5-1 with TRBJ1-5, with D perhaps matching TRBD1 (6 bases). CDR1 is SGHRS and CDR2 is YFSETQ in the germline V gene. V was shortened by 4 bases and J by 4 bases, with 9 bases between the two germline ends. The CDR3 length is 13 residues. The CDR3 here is CASSAGTNQPQHF. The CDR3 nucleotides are TGCGCCAGCAGCGCCGGGACAAATCAGCCCCAGCATTTT.

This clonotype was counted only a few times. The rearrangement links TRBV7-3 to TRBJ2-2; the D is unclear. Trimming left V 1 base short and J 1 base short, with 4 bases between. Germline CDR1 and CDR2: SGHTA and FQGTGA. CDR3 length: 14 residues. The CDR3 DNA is TGTGCCAGCAGCTTAATGGAGAACACCGGGGAGCTGTTTTTT. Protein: CASSLMENTGELFF.

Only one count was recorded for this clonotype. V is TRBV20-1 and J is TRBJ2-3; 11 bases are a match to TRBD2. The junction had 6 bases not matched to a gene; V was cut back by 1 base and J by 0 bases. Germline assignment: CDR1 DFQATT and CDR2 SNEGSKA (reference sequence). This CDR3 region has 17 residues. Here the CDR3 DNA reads TGCAGTGCTAGAGGGATGGGACTAGCGGCTAGCACAGATACGCAGTATTTT. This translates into CSARGMGLAASTDTQYF.

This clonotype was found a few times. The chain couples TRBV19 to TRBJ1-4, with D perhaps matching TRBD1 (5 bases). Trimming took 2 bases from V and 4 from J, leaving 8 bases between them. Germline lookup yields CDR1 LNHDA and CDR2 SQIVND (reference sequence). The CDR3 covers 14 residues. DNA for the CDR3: TGTGCCAGTAGTATAACAGGAAATAATGAAAAACTGTTTTTT. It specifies CASSITGNNEKLFF.

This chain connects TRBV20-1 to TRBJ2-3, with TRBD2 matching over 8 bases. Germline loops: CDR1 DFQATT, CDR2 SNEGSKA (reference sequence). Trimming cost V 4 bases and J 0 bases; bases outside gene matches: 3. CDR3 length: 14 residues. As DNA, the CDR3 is TGCAGTGCTACGGCTAGCGGGAGCACAGATACGCAGTATTTT. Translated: CSATASGSTDTQYF.